The TCR beta chain under discussion was sequenced for a study of OX40 agonist ivuxolimab in advanced cancers. Study-level information: Past anti-PD-1, anti-PD-L1 or anti-CTLA-4 therapy was accepted, and 30% to 50% had received some.

The CDR3 is 18 residues long. V was pared by 0 bases and J by 1 base, with 9 bases of the junction left unmatched. Germline V lookup: CDR1 SGHTA, CDR2 FQGNSA. Profiled with immunoSEQ multiplex PCR; TCRdb holds only in-frame clones, not every one. The data hold 35,000 to 40,000 clones, with approximately 80% observed a single time. V and J are TRBV7-2 and TRBJ2-5; 9 positions match TRBD2. The sample was CD4+ or CD8+ T cells sorted from blood, taken in a trial of the OX40 agonist ivuxolimab. This receptor was taken from an adult with an advanced solid tumor such as melanoma, head and neck, liver or kidney cancer. The CDR3 region is CASSLARIAGVFQETQYF. The CDR3, as DNA: TGTGCCAGCAGCTTAGCGCGGATAGCGGGGGTATTCCAAGAGACCCAGTACTTC.